This TCR beta chain stems from a study of CD8+CD57+ T cells in acquired aplastic anemia. On the study more broadly: The sorted CD4+ and CD8+ cells yielded an average approximately 3.2 ug of DNA. Healthy donors yielded 9 million to 14 million CD4+ cell reads on average. Points from the study as a whole: Patients and controls shared 25 to 30 CD8+ CDR3 sequences, highly expressed in patients.

The V and J ends lost 0 bases and 4 bases respectively, with 13 bases between them. CDR1 is DFQATT, CDR2 SNEGSKA, per germline (reference sequence). The CDR3 contains 15 residues. Genomic DNA served as template for TCR beta VDJ and CDR3 profiling. TCRdb reprocessed the reads with MiXCR, giving one entry per CDR3 protein. Of some 70,000 distinct CDR3 sequences in the sample, under 65% were seen once. Notes on this clonotype: Its antigen is unidentified.

Sequences were obtained from sorted CD4+, CD8+, or CD8+CD57+ T cells (not recorded which) from PBMCs. This rearrangement joins TRBV20-1 to TRBJ2-1; weak D call: TRBD1 (6 bases). The clonotype was recovered from a human donor in good health, serving as a control. CDR3 nucleotide sequence: TGCAGTGCTAGAGAAATAACAGGGTTTTACAATGAGCAGTTCTTC. Protein: CSAREITGFYNEQFF.